The clone carrying this TCR beta chain was seen at least ten times. Its antigen is still unknown. The V segment lost 5 bases and the J segment 7 bases; nucleotides outside the gene matches: 12. This CDR3 region has 18 residues. Germline CDR1 and CDR2: SGHAT and FQNNGV. The method was immunoSEQ multiplex PCR; TCRdb's version includes in-frame clones alone and lacks a portion of them. Sampling found under 50,000 clones, none seen once. This sample is part of a study of T cells after posttransplantation cyclophosphamide. Whole-study findings and limits: Recipient CMV seropositivity and CMV reactivation strongly tracked TRB clonality.

The related graft donor's blood sample was taken on the day of bone marrow donation. This TCR derives from a woman aged 50 to 60 in good health and a related stem cell transplant donor. The rearrangement joins TRBV11-2 to TRBJ2-1; 15 bases agree with TRBD2. Sequenced sample: PBMCs. CDR3 sequence: CASSPGGLAGGVLNEQFF. CDR3 DNA sequence: TGTGCCAGCAGCCCAGGTGGACTAGCGGGGGGGGTTCTTAATGAGCAGTTCTTC. The full variable domain, rest sourced from reference TRBV11-2 and TRBJ2-1, is EAGVAQSPRYKIIEKRQSVAFWCNPISGHATLYWYQQILGQGPKLLIQFQNNGVVDDSQLPKDRFSAERLKGVDSTLKIQPAKLEDSAVYLCASSPGGLAGGVLNEQFFGPGTRLTVL.